This T cell receptor beta chain was sequenced for a study of TIL therapy for anti-PD-1-resistant metastatic lung cancer. The CDR3 consists of 12 residues. Germline V lookup: CDR1 LNHNV, CDR2 YYDKDF (reference sequence). This was the immunoSEQ v3 assay. This table comes from immunoSEQ multiplex PCR, and its TCRdb copy is limited to in-frame clones, with some not included. This sample has about 50,000 clones; about 86% occur once, and the top ten carry 4% to 6%. In the case of this clone: Compared with germline, one end of the junction differs, possibly owing to a read error.

Time point reported: pre-treatment sample, taken before nivolumab and TIL therapy. This chain uses TRBV15 with TRBJ1-1, with 7 bases matching TRBD1. Here the sequenced sample was blood, taken at baseline. This TCR was recovered from a person aged 25 to 85 with non-small cell lung cancer. In DNA, the CDR3 is TGTGCCACCAGCCTAATGGGAAGACAGGGACCTTTT. Its translation is CATSLMGRQGPF.